This section outlines one T cell receptor (beta chain) sequence together with its context. The antigen is undetermined. TCRbeta library construction was performed incorporating unique molecular identifiers. TCRdb ran MiXCR on the PCR reads and lists one entry per CDR3 protein. The table lists 780,000 or so distinct CDR3 sequences, about 16% of them singletons, with roughly 5% in the top ten. The sample comes from a study of T-cell reconstitution after alpha-beta-depleted transplantation in children. Study-level points and caveats: Where alpha-beta T cells came from about two months after transplant was reportedly several hundred expanded graft clones.

The sequence derives from a male patient younger than 18 who had a stem cell transplant for acute lymphoblastic leukemia, so the T cells may come from the graft donor. This material consisted of PBMCs, mostly from graft donor cells, taken 360 days after TCRalphabeta/CD19-depleted stem cell transplant.

CDR3 bases: TGTGCCAGCAGTCTGGGACTAGCGGGAGGCCCCGATAAAAACATTCAGTACTTC. Its protein is CASSLGLAGGPDKNIQYF. The rearrangement uses TRBV12-3 or TRBV12-4 and TRBJ2-4, with 15 bases matching TRBD2. Trimming at V came to 5 bases and at J to 4 bases, leaving 9 bases not matched to a gene. This CDR3 comprises 18 residues.